This T cell receptor (beta chain) was sequenced during a study of T-cell reconstitution after alpha-beta-depleted transplantation in children. The J segment lost 4 bases and the V segment lost 4 bases, leaving 3 bases of the junction unmatched. Germline V gene sequence: CDR1 SGHDT, CDR2 YYEEEE. The length of the CDR3 is 15 residues. In this sample, this clonotype turned up a few times. Unique molecular identifiers were incorporated into the prepared TCRbeta library. TCRdb recomputed calls from the PCR reads with MiXCR, one row per CDR3 protein. The sample has about 360,000 distinct CDR3 sequences, 13% seen once; the top ten hold over 3.5%.

The TCR was taken from a human donor who donated a stem cell graft to a child with Fanconi anemia. The chain combines TRBV5-6 with TRBJ2-2, with 11 bases that match TRBD2. The material sequenced was PBMCs, taken from the stem cell graft. The CDR3 nucleotides read TGTGCCAGCAGCGACGGACTAGCGGGCACCGGGGAGCTGTTTTTT. Translating it yields CASSDGLAGTGELFF.